Below are 26 T cell receptor beta chains sequenced from a single sample in a study of shared clonotypes between healthy human individuals. Naivety among CD8 cells was defined by CD45RO negativity and positive CCR7 selection, thereby excluding terminally differentiated effector memory CD45RA+ cells. The repertoire was sequenced with immunoSEQ multiplex PCR; TCRdb's copy has only in-frame clones and lacks some. The sample has hundreds of thousands of clones, roughly 95% seen once. Sequencing was performed on naive CD8+ T cells sorted from blood. These receptors originate from a woman aged 25-40 years in good health.

This chain links TRBV2 with TRBJ1-1; D unresolved. Trimming took 0 bases from V and 7 from J, leaving 18 bases between them. The germline V gene has CDR1 SNHLY and CDR2 FYNNEI. The CDR3 runs to 16 residues. The CDR3 region has the DNA TGTGCCAGCAGTGAAGCAATTTTTGGTGCGGGAATTGAAGCTTTCTTT. As protein: CASSEAIFGAGIEAFF.

The chain carries TRBV2 and TRBJ1-5; D gene ambiguous. Deletions cut 6 bases from V and 5 bases from J, with 17 bases between. CDR1 and CDR2 from the germline V gene are SNHLY and FYNNEI. The CDR3 sequence is 15 residues long. The CDR3 DNA follows: TGTGCCAGCAGCCTCGCGACTGGTGGGGATCAGCCCCAGCATTTT. Translation: CASSLATGGDQPQHF.

The chain links TRBV6-5 to TRBJ2-1; 9 positions agree with TRBD2. The CDR3 has 15 residues. Germline CDR1 is MNHEY and CDR2 is SVGAGI. Trimming removed 6 bases from V and 5 bases from J; junction bases left unmatched: 8. The CDR3 DNA reads TGTGCCAGCAGATCAGGGGCGGGAGGGCACAATGAGCAGTTCTTC. Residues: CASRSGAGGHNEQFF.

V is TRBV9 and J is TRBJ2-1; D remains unclear. V gave up 6 bases and J gave up 0 bases, with 4 bases separating them. The CDR3 spans 12 residues. Germline-derived CDR1 and CDR2 are SGDLS and YYNGEE. Here the CDR3 DNA reads TGTGCCAGCACAAGCTCCTACAATGAGCAGTTCTTC. Translation gives CASTSSYNEQFF.

This clone was counted once. The CDR3 DNA sequence: TGTGCCAGCAGCTTAGCAGGCATTTTGAACACTGAAGCTTTCTTT. Its translation: CASSLAGILNTEAFF. The chain couples TRBV13 to TRBJ1-1; no reliable D call. This CDR3 has 15 residues. V was cut by 1 base and J by 0 bases, with 9 bases left in between. CDR1 PRHDT and CDR2 FYEKMQ come from the germline V gene (reference sequence).

The chain recombines TRBV28 with TRBJ1-2; D possibly corresponds to TRBD1 (6 bases). V dropped 11 bases and J dropped 7 bases, with 26 bases sitting between them. This CDR3 has 15 residues. Germline V gene lookup returns CDR1 MDHEN and CDR2 SYDVKM. CDR3 sequence: CASRGAGDNRFGYTF. The CDR3 region has the DNA TGTGCCTCTCGGGGGGCGGGGGACAATCGCTTTGGCTACACCTTC.

This chain links TRBV7-8 with TRBJ2-1, with 12 bases fitting TRBD2. V dropped 1 base and J dropped 0; count of bases not matched to a gene: 4. The germline CDR1 and CDR2 sequences are SGHVS and FQNEAQ. The CDR3 contains 18 residues. CDR3 loop: CASSLGLAGGLSYNEQFF. CDR3 nucleotide sequence: TGTGCCAGCAGCTTAGGGCTAGCGGGAGGGCTCTCCTACAATGAGCAGTTCTTC. The full variable domain, rest sourced from reference TRBV7-8 and TRBJ2-1, is GAGVSQSPRYKVAKRGQDVALRCDPISGHVSLFWYQQALGQGPEFLTYFQNEAQLDKSGLPSDRFFAERPEGSVSTLKIQRTQQEDSAVYLCASSLGLAGGLSYNEQFFGPGTRLTVL.

A note on this clone: Other DNA sequences of this sample code for an identical CDR3. The chain carries TRBV6-1 and TRBJ2-7; D gene uncertain. Trimming removed 3 bases at V and 3 bases at J, with 3 bases between. This CDR3 has 11 amino acids. Germline V gives CDR1 MNHNS, CDR2 SASEGT. The CDR3 coding sequence is TGTGCCAGCAGTGAGTACTACGAGCAGTACTTC. Translating gives CASSEYYEQYF.

The chain uses TRBV27 and TRBJ2-7, with D perhaps given as TRBD1 or TRBD2 (6 bases each). Germline V gene data show CDR1 as MNHEY and CDR2 as SMNVEV (reference sequence). The CDR3 contains 14 residues. Trimming took off 0 bases at V and 5 bases at J, with 11 bases between the two ends. The CDR3 DNA follows: TGTGCCAGCAGTTTATCTCGGGGGCTCGACGAGCAGTACTTC. This codes for CASSLSRGLDEQYF.

The chain has TRBV2 and TRBJ1-1; no definite D call. V was clipped by 5 bases and J by 0 bases, with 13 bases between them. CDR3 length equals 15 residues. Germline values: CDR1 SNHLY, CDR2 FYNNEI. As DNA, the CDR3 is TGTGCCAGCAGTTGGGAACAGAACATGAACACTGAAGCTTTCTTT. Translation: CASSWEQNMNTEAFF.

The V call is TRBV27, the J call TRBJ2-5; 9 bases align to TRBD2. V lost 6 bases, J lost 2 bases, and 10 bases stayed unmatched. The CDR3 length is 16 residues. The germline V gene encodes CDR1 MNHEY and CDR2 SMNVEV (reference sequence). This CDR3 is CASSREGLAIQETQYF. CDR3 coding DNA: TGTGCCAGCAGCAGAGAAGGACTAGCGATTCAAGAGACCCAGTACTTC.

The V gene is TRBV29-1, the J gene TRBJ2-1; 12 bases line up with TRBD2. Per germline, CDR1 SQVTM and CDR2 ANQGSEA. This CDR3 has 18 amino acids. After removal of 2 bases from V and 3 bases from J, the junction contained 11 bases not matched to a gene. The CDR3 region is CSVESGLAGGPHYNEQFF. DNA of the CDR3: TGCAGCGTTGAATCCGGGCTAGCGGGAGGGCCCCACTACAATGAGCAGTTCTTC.

CDR3 DNA: TGTGCCAGTAGTGCCAGACAGGGCAACGTAGCTGGAAACACCATATATTTT. This sequence encodes CASSARQGNVAGNTIYF. The chain couples TRBV19 to TRBJ1-3, with 7 bases lining up with TRBD1. The CDR3 contains 17 residues. V shed 5 bases and J 2 bases; nucleotides not matched to a gene: 12. The germline V gene has CDR1 LNHDA and CDR2 SQIVND (reference sequence).

V usage is TRBV4-1 and J usage is TRBJ1-4, with unresolved D. The V end lost 1 base, the J end lost 0 bases, and 9 bases lay between the germline ends. Germline CDR1 MGHRA, CDR2 YSYEKL. The CDR3 is made up of 16 amino acids. The CDR3 is CASSQGLFATNEKLFF. The CDR3 DNA is TGCGCCAGCAGCCAAGGGTTGTTTGCAACTAATGAAAAACTGTTTTTT.

CDR3 residues: CASSFDVSNQPQHF. Here the CDR3 DNA reads TGTGCCAGCAGTTTTGACGTAAGCAATCAGCCCCAGCATTTT. The gene calls are TRBV28 and TRBJ1-5; D uncertain. The CDR3 has 14 amino acids. Trimming stripped 3 bases from V and 1 base from J, with 7 bases between. Germline loops: CDR1 MDHEN, CDR2 SYDVKM.

The rearrangement links TRBV28 to TRBJ2-5; D call uncertain. CDR1 and CDR2 (germline): MDHEN, SYDVKM. V dropped 3 bases and J dropped 8 bases, with 10 bases sitting between them. This CDR3 region has 12 residues. DNA of the CDR3: TGTGCCAGCAGTTTTCGGTTAGACACCCAGTACTTC. This encodes CASSFRLDTQYF.

This chain connects TRBV30 to TRBJ2-7; D is perhaps TRBD2 (5 bases). Germline-derived CDR1 and CDR2 are GTSNPN and SVGIG (reference sequence). The CDR3 length is 14 residues. V lost 2 bases to trimming and J lost 4 bases, with 15 bases between them. The CDR3, as DNA: TGTGCCTGGAGTACTGCGGGTTTAATTTACGAGCAGTACTTC. This translates into CAWSTAGLIYEQYF. Full variable domain (outside the CDR3, taken from reference TRBV30 and TRBJ2-7): SQTIHQWPATLVQPVGSPLSLECTVEGTSNPNLYWYRQAAGRGLQLLFYSVGIGQISSEVPQNLSASRPQDRQFILSSKKLLLSDSGFYLCAWSTAGLIYEQYFGPGTRLTVT.

This clone has just one count. The rearrangement joins TRBV7-2 to TRBJ2-3; D not resolved. Deletions cut 1 base from V and 8 bases from J, with 4 bases between. The CDR3 length is 11 residues. The germline V gene has CDR1 SGHTA and CDR2 FQGNSA. The CDR3 region is CASSLGGTQYF. The CDR3 region has the DNA TGTGCCAGCAGCTTAGGTGGTACGCAGTATTTT.

The chain combines TRBV21-1 with TRBJ1-4. TRBV21-1 is recorded as a pseudogene. The CDR3 has 18 amino acids. For the CDR3, the DNA is TGTGCCAGCAGCAAAGTTGAGCGTCCGAACCCAACTAATGAAAAACTGTTTTTT. It is translated as CASSKVERPNPTNEKLFF.

This clone was seen a single time. The chain couples TRBV27 to TRBJ2-7, with 7 bases matching TRBD2. Germline CDR1 reads MNHEY; CDR2 reads SMNVEV (reference sequence). The CDR3 length is 15 residues. The junction had 7 bases not matched to a gene; V was cut back by 0 bases and J by 5 bases. CDR3 sequence (DNA): TGTGCCAGCAGTTTATCCCCAGCGGGACTGAACGAGCAGTACTTC. Protein product: CASSLSPAGLNEQYF.

This chain links TRBV19 with TRBJ2-7; TRBD1 agrees at 9 bases. Losses at the gene ends were 3 bases for V and 7 bases for J; bases not matched to a gene: 4. Germline lookup yields CDR1 LNHDA and CDR2 SQIVND (reference sequence). This CDR3 contains 13 residues. CDR3 DNA sequence: TGTGCCAGTAGTATGTTGACAGGGGGGGAGCAGTACTTC. Translated, it gives CASSMLTGGEQYF.

V and J are TRBV9 and TRBJ2-1, with D tentatively TRBD2 (6 bases). Germline-derived CDR1 and CDR2 are SGDLS and YYNGEE. The CDR3 extends over 16 amino acids. The V and J ends lost 3 bases and 8 bases respectively, with 21 bases between them. The CDR3 nucleotides read TGTGCCAGCAGCGCGAGACGGGAGCGACCCGCAGATGAGCAGTTCTTC. It is translated as CASSARRERPADEQFF.

This CDR3 is CASSISGTGATYNQPQHF. CDR3 DNA: TGTGCCAGTAGTATAAGCGGGACAGGGGCGACTTACAATCAGCCCCAGCATTTT. The rearrangement uses TRBV19 and TRBJ1-5; TRBD1 agrees at 10 bases. There are 18 residues in the CDR3. V gave up 2 bases and J gave up 3 bases; unmatched junction bases: 10. CDR1 and CDR2 from the germline V gene are LNHDA and SQIVND (reference sequence).

The chain recombines TRBV27 with TRBJ2-2; weak D call: TRBD2 (7 bases). The V end was cut by 5 bases, the J end by 7 bases, with 26 bases between. CDR3 length: 18 residues. Germline values: CDR1 MNHEY, CDR2 SMNVEV (reference sequence). The CDR3 protein is CASSPAATGGAYGGELFF. In nucleotides, the CDR3 is TGTGCCAGCAGTCCCGCGGCGACGGGGGGCGCGTACGGCGGGGAGCTGTTTTTT.

The DNA of the CDR3 is TGTGCCAGCAGAGCTACAGGGGAATGGGAGCAGTACTTC. Protein product: CASRATGEWEQYF. The chain has TRBV2 and TRBJ2-7; 7 bases map to TRBD1. Germline lookup yields CDR1 SNHLY and CDR2 FYNNEI. The V segment lost 6 bases and the J segment 7 bases; nucleotides outside the gene matches: 9. This CDR3 is 13 amino acids long.

This chain joins TRBV9 and TRBJ2-1; D ambiguous. Germline CDR1 reads SGDLS; CDR2 reads YYNGEE. CDR3 size: 12 residues. V lost 3 bases, J lost 7 bases, and 8 bases lay in between. This CDR3 reads CASSADSNEQFF. The CDR3 region has the DNA TGTGCCAGCAGCGCCGATAGTAATGAGCAGTTCTTC.